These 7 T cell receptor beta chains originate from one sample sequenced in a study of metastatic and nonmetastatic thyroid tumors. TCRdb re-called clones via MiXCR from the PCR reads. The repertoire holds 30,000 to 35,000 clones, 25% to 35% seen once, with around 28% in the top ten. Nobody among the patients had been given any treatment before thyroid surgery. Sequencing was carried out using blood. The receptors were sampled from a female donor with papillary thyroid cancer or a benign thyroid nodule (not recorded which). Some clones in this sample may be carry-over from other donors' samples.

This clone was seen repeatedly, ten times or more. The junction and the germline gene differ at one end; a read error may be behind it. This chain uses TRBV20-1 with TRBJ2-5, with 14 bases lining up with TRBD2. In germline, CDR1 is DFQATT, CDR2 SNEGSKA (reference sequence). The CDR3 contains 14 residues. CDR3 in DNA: TGCAGTGCCTCGACTAGCGGGAGGGAAGAGGCCCAGTACTTC. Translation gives CSASTSGREEAQYF.

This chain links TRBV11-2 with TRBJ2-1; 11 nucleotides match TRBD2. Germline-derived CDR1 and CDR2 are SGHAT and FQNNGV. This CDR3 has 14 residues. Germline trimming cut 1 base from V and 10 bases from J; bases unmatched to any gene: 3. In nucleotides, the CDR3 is TGTGCCAGCAGCTTAGGACTAGCGGGAATAGAGCAGTTCTTC. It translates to CASSLGLAGIEQFF.

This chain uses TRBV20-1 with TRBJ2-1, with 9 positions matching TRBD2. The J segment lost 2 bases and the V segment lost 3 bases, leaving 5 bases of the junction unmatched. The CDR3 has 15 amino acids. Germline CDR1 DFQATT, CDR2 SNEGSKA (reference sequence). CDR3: CSASDSGSPYNEQFF. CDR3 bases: TGCAGTGCTAGTGATAGCGGGAGCCCCTACAATGAGCAGTTCTTC.

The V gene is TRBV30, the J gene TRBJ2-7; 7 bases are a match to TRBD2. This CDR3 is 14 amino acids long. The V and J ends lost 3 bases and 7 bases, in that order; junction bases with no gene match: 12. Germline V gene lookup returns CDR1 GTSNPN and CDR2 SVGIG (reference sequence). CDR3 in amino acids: CAWRLGGGVGEQYF. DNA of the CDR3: TGTGCCTGGAGACTAGGCGGGGGTGTTGGGGAGCAGTACTTC.

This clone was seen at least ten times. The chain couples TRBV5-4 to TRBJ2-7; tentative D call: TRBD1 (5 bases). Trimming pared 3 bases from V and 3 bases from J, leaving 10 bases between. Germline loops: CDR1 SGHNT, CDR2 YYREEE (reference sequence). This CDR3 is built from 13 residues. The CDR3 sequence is CASSSQDNYEQYF. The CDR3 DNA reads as TGTGCCAGCAGCTCCCAGGACAACTACGAGCAGTACTTC.

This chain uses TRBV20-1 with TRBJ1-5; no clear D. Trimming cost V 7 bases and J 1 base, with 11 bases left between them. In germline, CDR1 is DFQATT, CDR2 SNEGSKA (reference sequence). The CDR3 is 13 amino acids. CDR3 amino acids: CSGRETSNQPQHF. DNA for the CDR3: TGCAGTGGGAGGGAAACAAGCAATCAGCCCCAGCATTTT.

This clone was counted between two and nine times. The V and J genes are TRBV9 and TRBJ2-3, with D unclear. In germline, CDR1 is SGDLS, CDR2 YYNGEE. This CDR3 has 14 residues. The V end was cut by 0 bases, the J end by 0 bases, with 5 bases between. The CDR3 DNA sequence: TGTGCCAGCAGCGTAGCGGCTAGCACAGATACGCAGTATTTT. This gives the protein CASSVAASTDTQYF.